There are many counts of the clone carrying this T cell receptor (beta chain). Previously published methods and listed TCR primers were used for the bulk TCR libraries. TCRdb passed the PCR reads through MiXCR, listing each CDR3 protein once. Of roughly 86,000 distinct CDR3 sequences in the sample, around 20% were seen once. The CDR3 consists of 14 residues. The germline V gene has CDR1 SGHVS and CDR2 FNYEAQ. Trimming cost V 4 bases and J 5 bases; bases outside gene matches: 7. This sample is drawn from a study of molecular identifiers for immune sequencing clone quantification. The wider study: Five aliquots were made in replicates from the RNA of roughly 20,000 or 100,000 naive CD8 cells, and four were sequenced.

The chain links TRBV7-6 to TRBJ2-5; the match to TRBD1 covers 7 bases. The TCR comes from a human donor in good health. Some libraries in this study had Jurkat cell RNA spiked in. The sequencing sample was made of naive CD8+ T cells from blood, with Jurkat cell RNA spiked in. This sample's subset: FACS-sorted CD8+CD4-CCR7+CD45RA+ naive T cells. CDR3 sequence reads: CASSSHGTAETQYF. As DNA, the CDR3 is TGTGCCAGCAGCTCCCATGGGACAGCCGAGACCCAGTACTTC.